Listed below are T cell receptor beta chains from one sample, sequenced in a study of beta chain features in type 1 diabetes. The data were produced by immunoSEQ multiplex PCR, yet TCRdb's version contains in-frame clones alone and is incomplete. Counted here are 200,000 to 300,000 clones, about 20% occurring once; the ten biggest clones make up around 0.029%. The sequencing sample was made of naive CD4+ T cells from blood. The receptors shown here come from a woman in her thirties or forties with type 1 diabetes. Each CDR3 is given with its conserved first and last residue. A D gene is named only where the DNA matches it firmly. Expanded clones are given a class, and other clones once, few, many or no size at all.

D gene	V gene	clone size	J gene	CDR3 length	CDR3 DNA	CDR3 protein
TRBD2	TRBV7-9	few	TRBJ2-1	18	TGTGCCAGCAGCTCGACTAGCGGGGGAACCCGATCCTACAATGAGCAGTTCTTC	CASSSTSGGTRSYNEQFF
TRBD2	TRBV27	-	TRBJ2-3	18	TGTGCCAGCACCGCAGGATATACTAGCGGGCCTAGCACAGATACGCAGTATTTT	CASTAGYTSGPSTDTQYF
TRBD1	TRBV2	-	TRBJ1-5	16	TGTGCCAGCAGTTCCCGGGACAGGGGGCGTAATCAGCCCCAGCATTTT	CASSSRDRGRNQPQHF
TRBD1	TRBV19	-	TRBJ1-5	18	TGTGCCAGTAGTATAGTTAGGCCAGGGGGACGAAGCAATCAGCCCCAGCATTTT	CASSIVRPGGRSNQPQHF
-	TRBV5-4	few	TRBJ1-1	15	TGTGCCAGCAGCTTGGCCTACCGGGGGGACACTGAAGCTTTCTTT	CASSLAYRGDTEAFF
TRBD1	TRBV7-3	-	TRBJ2-3	18	TGTGCCAGCAGCTTACTTGGATTAGGGACAGGGAGCACAGATACGCAGTATTTT	CASSLLGLGTGSTDTQYF
TRBD1	TRBV7-9	-	TRBJ2-7	16	TGTGCCAGCAGCAACCCCTTGGACAGGGATCCCTACGAGCAGTACTTC	CASSNPLDRDPYEQYF
-	TRBV5-4	-	TRBJ1-3	14	TGTGCCAGCAGCTCGCGGAGCTCTGGAAACACCATATATTTT	CASSSRSSGNTIYF
TRBD2	TRBV27	-	TRBJ2-7	14	TGTGCCAGCAGCTGGAGCGGGGGGTTCGACGAGCAGTACTTC	CASSWSGGFDEQYF
TRBD1	TRBV10-3	few	TRBJ1-1	14	TGTGCCATCACCTACGACAGGGGGAACACTGAAGCTTTCTTT	CAITYDRGNTEAFF
TRBD2	TRBV29-1	-	TRBJ2-1	16	TGCAGCGTTGAACCCCAAGCGGGGGGGTTCTACAATGAGCAGTTCTTC	CSVEPQAGGFYNEQFF
-	TRBV28	-	TRBJ1-1	13	TGTGCCAGCAGTTCGATCGGGGGTGCTGAAGCTTTCTTT	CASSSIGGAEAFF
-	TRBV7-9	few	TRBJ1-1	16	TGTGCCAGCAGCACCACAGGGTCCCTCGAGCACACTGAAGCTTTCTTT	CASSTTGSLEHTEAFF
TRBD2	TRBV5-1	few	TRBJ2-3	16	TGCGCCAGCAGCCCTCTGGGGACTACAAACACAGATACGCAGTATTTT	CASSPLGTTNTDTQYF
-	TRBV29-1	-	TRBJ1-5	12	TGCAGCGTTGGGGAGGACGATCAGCCCCAGCATTTT	CSVGEDDQPQHF
-	TRBV7-3	-	TRBJ2-7	13	TGTGCCAGCAGCCTAAATGGCCTCTACGAGCAGTACTTC	CASSLNGLYEQYF
-	TRBV29-1	-	TRBJ2-7	11	TGCAGCGTTGTACAGTCCTACGAGCAGTACTTC	CSVVQSYEQYF
-	TRBV18	-	TRBJ2-7	15	TGTGCCAGCTCACCAAGACCGAACCCGGGGTACGAGCAGTACTTC	CASSPRPNPGYEQYF
TRBD2	TRBV5-1	few	TRBJ2-7	15	TGCGCCAGCAGCCCTACAGCGGGAGGAGGCAACGAGCAGTACTTC	CASSPTAGGGNEQYF
-	TRBV28	few	TRBJ2-1	15	TGTGCCAGCGGGGCCGACCGGGACATCTACAATGAGCAGTTCTTC	CASGADRDIYNEQFF
TRBD2	TRBV9	-	TRBJ2-3	17	TGTGCCAGCAGCGTAAGCCCCGGGGGGGCGAGGCCAGATACGCAGTATTTT	CASSVSPGGARPDTQYF
TRBD2	TRBV10-3	few	TRBJ2-5	14	TGTGCCATCAGTGGGACTAGCGGGGACGAGACCCAGTACTTC	CAISGTSGDETQYF
TRBD1	TRBV28	-	TRBJ1-2	13	TGTGCCAGCGTAGAGGACAGGAACTATGGCTACACCTTC	CASVEDRNYGYTF
-	TRBV9	-	TRBJ1-5	15	TGTGCCAGCAGCTTTCGGGGGGGTGACAATCAGCCCCAGCATTTT	CASSFRGGDNQPQHF
-	TRBV29-1	-	TRBJ1-2	9	TGCAGCGTCTCTGATGGCTACACCTTC	CSVSDGYTF
TRBD1	TRBV5-6	few	TRBJ1-2	13	TGTGCCAGCAGGCGACAGGGTAGCTATGGCTACACCTTC	CASRRQGSYGYTF
-	TRBV7-9	-	TRBJ2-3	15	TGTGCCAGCAGCATCGACAGGACTAGCACAGATACGCAGTATTTT	CASSIDRTSTDTQYF
-	TRBV30	-	TRBJ2-2	14	TGTGCCTGGAGTGCGGTTACGAACACCGGGGAGCTGTTTTTT	CAWSAVTNTGELFF
TRBD2	TRBV5-4	few	TRBJ2-5	14	TGTGCCGTTCACCCGGGAGGGCCTTCTGAGACCCAGTACTTC	CAVHPGGPSETQYF
-	TRBV6-1	-	TRBJ2-6	12	TGTGCCAGCAGTCAAGTCCAGAACGTCCTGACTTTC	CASSQVQNVLTF
TRBD1	TRBV6-5	few	TRBJ1-1	15	TGTGCCAGCTCCCGGGACAGGAAAGGGGACACTGAAGCTTTCTTT	CASSRDRKGDTEAFF
TRBD2	TRBV4-3	few	TRBJ2-2	21	TGCGCCAGCAGCCCGCGAGGACTAGCGGGGGGCGGACCTTCGAACACCGGGGAGCTGTTTTTT	CASSPRGLAGGGPSNTGELFF
TRBD1	TRBV5-4	once	TRBJ2-7	15	TGTGCCAGCAGCGCCCCGGGACAGGGGTTCTACGAGCAGTACTTC	CASSAPGQGFYEQYF
TRBD2	TRBV7-2	few	TRBJ2-3	16	TGTGCCAGCAGCTTAAGAGGTGTCACTAGCGGAAAGACGCAGTATTTT	CASSLRGVTSGKTQYF
-	TRBV4-1	-	TRBJ2-1	16	TGCGCCAGCAGCCAAGACCGGACAGAAAGGATCAATGAGCAGTTCTTC	CASSQDRTERINEQFF
-	TRBV4-1	-	TRBJ2-3	14	TGCGCCAGCAGCCAAGAGGTGACAGCGGATACGCAGTATTTT	CASSQEVTADTQYF
TRBD2	TRBV7-2	-	TRBJ2-1	14	TGTGCCAGCAGGAGGACTAGCGGAAACAATGAGCAGTTCTTC	CASRRTSGNNEQFF
TRBD2	TRBV10-3	-	TRBJ2-5	14	TGTGCCATCAGGGCTGGGACTAGCGGAGAGACCCAGTACTTC	CAIRAGTSGETQYF
TRBD1	TRBV2	-	TRBJ2-6	15	TGTGCCAGCAGCGTGGACAGGGCCGGGGCCAACGTCCTGACTTTC	CASSVDRAGANVLTF
TRBD2	TRBV19	-	TRBJ2-5	16	TGTGCCAGTAGAGGAAGCGGGAGAGGAAACGGAGAGACCCAGTACTTC	CASRGSGRGNGETQYF
-	TRBV7-8	-	TRBJ2-1	14	TGTGCCAGCAGCTCATATACTAGCTTTGGGGAGCAGTTCTTC	CASSSYTSFGEQFF
-	TRBV29-1	-	TRBJ2-5	14	TGCAGCGTTGACTTGAGCGGGCCCTTGGGGACCCAGTACTTC	CSVDLSGPLGTQYF
TRBD1	TRBV13	few	TRBJ2-2	13	TGTGCCAGCAGCTCACAGGGGACCGGGGAGCTGTTTTTT	CASSSQGTGELFF
TRBD1	TRBV28	few	TRBJ2-2	15	TGTGCCAGCACCATACAGGGGGCGGTCACCGGGGAGCTGTTTTTT	CASTIQGAVTGELFF
-	TRBV5-4	-	TRBJ2-3	15	TGTGCCAGCAGCTTGACGCTAGCCTCCACAGATACGCAGTATTTT	CASSLTLASTDTQYF
-	TRBV19	-	TRBJ1-1	14	TGTGCCAGTAGTCAAACAGTCTTAAACACTGAAGCTTTCTTT	CASSQTVLNTEAFF
-	TRBV7-8	few	TRBJ2-5	14	TGTGCCAGCAGCCCGACTCCGGTGGGAGAGACCCAGTACTTC	CASSPTPVGETQYF
TRBD2	TRBV18	-	TRBJ2-1	16	TGTGCCAGCTCACCAAGAATAGCGGGAGCCTACAATGAGCAGTTCTTC	CASSPRIAGAYNEQFF
-	TRBV5-6	few	TRBJ1-2	13	TGTGCCAGCAGGTTACAGGGTGCCTATGGCTACACCTTC	CASRLQGAYGYTF
-	TRBV27	few	TRBJ2-1	16	TGTGCCAGCAGTTTGTTAATGGGCACGACCTACAATGAGCAGTTCTTC	CASSLLMGTTYNEQFF
-	TRBV11-2	-	TRBJ2-1	12	TGTGCCAGCAGCTTAACTCGTCATGAGCAGTTCTTC	CASSLTRHEQFF
-	TRBV5-4	-	TRBJ2-2	16	TGTGCCAGCAGCGCCGACGGGACACCCGGGCCCGGGGAGCTGTTTTTT	CASSADGTPGPGELFF
-	TRBV7-8	-	TRBJ1-5	15	TGTGCCAGCAGCTTAGCCTCCCGGGGGGATCAGCCCCAGCATTTT	CASSLASRGDQPQHF
-	TRBV25-1	few	TRBJ2-3	16	TGTGCCAGCAGCCGGGGGAGGACACGAATCACAGATACGCAGTATTTT	CASSRGRTRITDTQYF
-	TRBV9	-	TRBJ2-2	15	TGTGCCAGCAGTGCCGGACAGCCCTCCGCCGGGGAGCTGTTTTTT	CASSAGQPSAGELFF
-	TRBV9	-	TRBJ2-1	14	TGTGCCAGCAGCGTCGGGGTCACCTACAATGAGCAGTTCTTC	CASSVGVTYNEQFF
TRBD1	TRBV10-3	-	TRBJ2-5	15	TGTGCCATCAGGGATTCGACAGGGGACGGAGAGACCCAGTACTTC	CAIRDSTGDGETQYF
TRBD1	TRBV5-1	few	TRBJ2-1	15	TGCGCCAGCAGGGAGACAGGGAGTTCCTACAATGAGCAGTTCTTC	CASRETGSSYNEQFF
-	TRBV7-2	few	TRBJ2-7	14	TGTGCCAGCAGCTTTCCCGGGACACCCTACGAGCAGTACTTC	CASSFPGTPYEQYF